Listed below are T cell receptor beta chains from one sample, sequenced in a study of synovial regulatory T cells in juvenile arthritis. Profiling relied on immunoSEQ multiplex PCR, and the TCRdb table lists in-frame clones only, not all of them. This listing includes about 10,000 clones. Sequences were obtained from Treg cells from blood. The source is a donor aged 2-30 years with juvenile idiopathic arthritis. The CDR3 runs from the conserved cysteine through the conserved F or W.

V: TRBV5-6; J: TRBJ2-5; CDR3: CASSLVARGQETQYF
V: TRBV7-9; J: TRBJ2-7; CDR3: CASSLGLAGWVREQYF
V: TRBV5-4; J: TRBJ1-2; CDR3: CASSALDRSYGYTF
V: TRBV28; J: TRBJ2-1; CDR3: CASRADQSYNEQFF
V: TRBV29-1; J: TRBJ2-1; CDR3: CSVEGLRYNEQFF
V: TRBV6-4; J: TRBJ2-1; CDR3: CASSDSESGGNEQFF
V: TRBV18; J: TRBJ2-2; CDR3: CASSPPYGTLNTGELFF
V: TRBV10-3; J: TRBJ2-3; CDR3: CAISIAGTDTQYF
V: TRBV28; J: TRBJ2-7; CDR3: CASSLLVSEQYF
V: TRBV28; J: TRBJ2-1; CDR3: CATKDRGSYNEQFF
V: TRBV10-3; J: TRBJ2-2; CDR3: CAIKQGATGELFF
V: TRBV5-4; J: TRBJ1-2; CDR3: CASSGSANYGYTF
V: TRBV5-1; J: TRBJ2-1; CDR3: CASSLGLAGRSYNEQFF